Described below is a single TCR beta chain sequence and its context. This CDR3 is 16 amino acids long. V lost 0 bases to trimming and J lost 3 bases; unmatched junction nucleotides: 7. Germline V gene data show CDR1 as MGHRA and CDR2 as YSYEKL. The data derive from a study of blood T cell repertoires in COVID-19. Study background: Sites in the United States, Italy and Spain provided acute and convalescent COVID-19 samples. Sources were T cells, B-cell-depleted T cells, or PBMCs; the material itself was cDNA or gDNA.

Authors' data handling: Counts of nucleated cells, estimated from reference gene primer amplification, were obtained. TCRdb keeps only in-frame clones here, not all; method: immunoSEQ multiplex PCR. V and J calls and clone size are those listed in that table; D and trimming were worked out from the DNA. The repertoire includes 210,000 or so clones, around 90% of them detected once, and about 6.7% sits in the top ten. The source material was peripheral blood. The clonotype comes from a man aged 40-49 years with acute or convalescent COVID-19. The chain couples TRBV4-1 to TRBJ2-7; 8 bases map to TRBD1. CDR3 DNA: TGCGCCAGCAGCCAAGATCTTGGCGGACAGGGCTACGAGCAGTACTTC. Its translation: CASSQDLGGQGYEQYF.